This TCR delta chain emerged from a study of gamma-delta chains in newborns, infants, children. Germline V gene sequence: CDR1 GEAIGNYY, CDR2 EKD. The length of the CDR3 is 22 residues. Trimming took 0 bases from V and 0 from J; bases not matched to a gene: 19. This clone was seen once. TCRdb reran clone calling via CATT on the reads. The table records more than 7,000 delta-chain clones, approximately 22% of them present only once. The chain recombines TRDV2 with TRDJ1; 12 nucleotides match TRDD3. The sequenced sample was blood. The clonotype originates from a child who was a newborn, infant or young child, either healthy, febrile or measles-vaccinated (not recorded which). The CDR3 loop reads CACDTLRGLGDTRDPYTDKLIF. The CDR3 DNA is TGTGCCTGTGACACCCTGCGGGGGCTGGGGGATACGCGAGATCCGTACACCGATAAACTCATCTTT.